The TCR beta chain under discussion was sequenced for a study of T-cell reconstitution after alpha-beta-depleted transplantation in children. Library preparation (for TCRbeta) was performed with unique molecular identifiers. Via MiXCR, TCRdb re-called the PCR reads, giving one row per CDR3 protein. The sample yields about 610,000 distinct CDR3 sequences, roughly 30% seen once. General observations from the study: Day-60 TCRbeta diversity that was high in some patients was derived from surviving recipient T cells and thymic progenitors. T-cell numbers and diversity one year post-transplant derived largely from freshly generated T cells. Reportedly, alpha-beta T cells present about two months post-transplant originated from several hundred expanded clones of graft origin.

In regard to this clonotype: Its antigen is not identified.

Trimming took 0 bases from V and 5 from J; bases not matched to a gene: 4. The CDR3 is made up of 15 amino acids. Germline V gene data show CDR1 as SGHRS and CDR2 as YFSETQ. This chain uses TRBV5-1 with TRBJ2-1; 8 bases map to TRBD2. This specimen was PBMCs, taken before TCRalphabeta/CD19-depleted stem cell transplant. The sequence was collected from a boy in the first two years of life with Wiskott-Aldrich syndrome, due to receive a stem cell transplant. The CDR3 here is CASSLAGGGNNEQFF. The CDR3, as DNA: TGCGCCAGCAGCTTGGCCGGGGGGGGGAACAATGAGCAGTTCTTC.